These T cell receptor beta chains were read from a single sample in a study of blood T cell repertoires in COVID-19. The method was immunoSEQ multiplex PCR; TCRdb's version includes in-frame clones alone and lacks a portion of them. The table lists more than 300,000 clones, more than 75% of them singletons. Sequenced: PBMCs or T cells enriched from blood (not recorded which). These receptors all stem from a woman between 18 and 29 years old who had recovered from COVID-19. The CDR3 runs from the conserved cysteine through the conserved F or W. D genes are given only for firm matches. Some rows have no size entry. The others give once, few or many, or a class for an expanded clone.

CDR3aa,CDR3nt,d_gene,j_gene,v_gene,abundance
CASSSYRQREQYF,TGTGCCAGCAGTTCGTATCGACAGCGCGAGCAGTACTTC,NA,TRBJ2-7,TRBV7-2,NA
CASSLQLNTEAFF,TGTGCCAGCTCATTACAGCTAAACACTGAAGCTTTCTTT,NA,TRBJ1-1,TRBV18,NA
CASSLGRAGELFF,TGTGCCAGCAGCTTAGGTCGGGCCGGGGAGCTGTTTTTT,NA,TRBJ2-2,TRBV7-2,NA
CASSATGRGTEAFF,TGTGCCAGCAGCGCCACAGGGAGGGGCACTGAAGCTTTCTTT,NA,TRBJ1-1,TRBV7-9,once
CASSGTGILGSPLHF,TGTGCCAGCTCCGGGACAGGAATCTTAGGTTCACCCCTCCACTTT,TRBD1,TRBJ1-6,TRBV9,NA
CASSQEVEGDGYGYTF,TGCGCCAGCAGCCAAGAGGTGGAGGGCGACGGCTATGGCTACACCTTC,NA,TRBJ1-2,TRBV4-1,NA
CASGRAGINVLTF,TGTGCTAGTGGACGGGCAGGGATCAACGTCCTGACTTTC,NA,TRBJ2-6,TRBV12-5,NA
CASSSPRDISYEQYF,TGTGCCAGCAGCAGTCCCCGGGACATCTCCTACGAGCAGTACTTC,NA,TRBJ2-7,TRBV7-6,NA
CASSPSRQYEKLFF,TGCGCCAGCAGCCCCTCCAGACAGTATGAAAAACTGTTTTTT,NA,TRBJ1-4,TRBV5-1,once
CASRPDRGVRGEQFF,TGTGCCAGCAGACCAGACAGGGGGGTGAGGGGCGAGCAGTTCTTC,TRBD1,TRBJ2-1,TRBV7-6,NA
CASSYGQGNTGELFF,TGTGCCAGCAGTTACGGGCAGGGGAACACCGGGGAGCTGTTTTTT,NA,TRBJ2-2,TRBV6-5,NA
CASSFDTYTGELFF,TGTGCCAGCAGCTTCGACACCTACACCGGGGAGCTGTTTTTT,NA,TRBJ2-2,TRBV7-9,NA
CASSHSGGGVYEQYF,TGTGCCAGCAGTCATAGCGGGGGCGGGGTCTACGAGCAGTACTTC,TRBD2,TRBJ2-7,TRBV3-1/TRBV3-2,NA
CASSPQGLALGNEQYF,TGTGCCAGCAGCCCCCAGGGACTAGCGCTGGGGAACGAGCAGTACTTC,TRBD2,TRBJ2-7,TRBV7-2,once
CASSLSGSGGFGLGEQFF,TGTGCCAGCAGCTTATCGGGTAGCGGGGGGTTTGGGTTGGGTGAGCAGTTCTTC,TRBD2,TRBJ2-1,TRBV7-2,NA
CASSSQRVVQFF,TGTGCCAGCAGCTCCCAGCGGGTAGTTCAGTTCTTC,NA,TRBJ2-1,TRBV12-3/TRBV12-4,NA
CASSDSGTALSFSYEQYF,TGTGCCAGCAGTGACTCTGGGACAGCGCTATCCTTTTCCTACGAGCAGTACTTC,TRBD1,TRBJ2-7,TRBV25-1,NA
CASSPTIGETQYF,TGTGCCAGCAGCCCGACTATTGGGGAGACCCAGTACTTC,NA,TRBJ2-5,TRBV5-4,NA
CASRRDRHSTEAFF,TGTGCCAGCAGACGGGACAGGCATTCCACTGAAGCTTTCTTT,TRBD1,TRBJ1-1,TRBV11-1,NA
CASSRRIIVQGGNSNQPQHF,TGTGCCAGCAGCCGTCGAATCATAGTACAGGGGGGAAATAGCAATCAGCCCCAGCATTTT,TRBD1,TRBJ1-5,TRBV7-4,NA
CASSPGGPQEAFF,TGTGCCAGCAGCCCAGGGGGACCTCAGGAAGCTTTCTTT,TRBD1,TRBJ1-1,TRBV7-3,NA
CASSEGGVLGELFF,TGTGCCAGCAGTGAAGGGGGGGTACTCGGGGAGCTGTTTTTT,NA,TRBJ2-2,TRBV2,NA
CASSGYRERNSPLHF,TGTGCCAGCAGCGGTTACAGGGAACGGAATTCACCCCTCCACTTT,NA,TRBJ1-6,TRBV6-5,NA
CASSTGNGYTF,TGTGCCAGCAGTACAGGGAATGGCTACACCTTC,NA,TRBJ1-2,TRBV6-5,NA
CASSGQKETQYF,TGTGCCAGCAGTGGACAGAAAGAGACCCAGTACTTC,NA,TRBJ2-5,TRBV2,NA
CASSLVFPASKDTQYF,TGTGCCAGCAGCTTAGTTTTCCCGGCTAGCAAGGATACGCAGTATTTT,NA,TRBJ2-3,TRBV11-2,NA
CASSIGQGRNTGELFF,TGTGCCAGTAGTATCGGGCAGGGTAGGAACACCGGGGAGCTGTTTTTT,NA,TRBJ2-2,TRBV19,once
CASGLALTGVVRGYTF,TGTGCTAGTGGTTTGGCCCTAACAGGGGTAGTACGGGGCTACACCTTC,TRBD1,TRBJ1-2,TRBV12-5,NA
CATSAGPGAETQYF,TGTGCCACCAGTGCAGGGCCGGGTGCGGAGACCCAGTACTTC,NA,TRBJ2-5,TRBV24-1,NA
CASSSVRTGTGNTIYF,TGTGCCAGTAGTAGCGTCAGGACAGGAACTGGAAACACCATATATTTT,TRBD1,TRBJ1-3,TRBV19,NA
CAWIGSTGDSYEQYF,TGTGCCTGGATTGGTTCGACAGGGGATTCCTACGAGCAGTACTTC,TRBD1,TRBJ2-7,TRBV30,NA
CASSVTGTYSYNEQFF,TGTGCCAGCAGCGTTACCGGGACTTACTCCTACAATGAGCAGTTCTTC,NA,TRBJ2-1,TRBV9,NA
CASSPRQVSAYEQYF,TGTGCCAGCAGTCCCCGACAGGTGTCTGCCTACGAGCAGTACTTC,NA,TRBJ2-7,TRBV6-5,NA
CASSYGREYMNTEAFF,TGTGCCAGCAGTTACGGACGGGAATACATGAACACTGAAGCTTTCTTT,NA,TRBJ1-1,TRBV6-2/TRBV6-3,NA
CATSSDRGVNEKLFF,TGTGCCACCAGCTCTGACAGGGGGGTTAATGAAAAACTGTTTTTT,TRBD1,TRBJ1-4,TRBV15,NA
CASRRTSGGSTGELFF,TGTGCCAGCAGACGGACTAGCGGGGGTTCCACCGGGGAGCTGTTTTTT,TRBD2,TRBJ2-2,TRBV7-6,NA